A selection of T cell receptor beta chains follows, all from one sample in a study of blood T cell repertoires in COVID-19. Produced via immunoSEQ multiplex PCR; TCRdb's table is partial and in-frame only. Counted here are about 310,000 clones, more than 75% occurring once; the ten biggest clones make up 1%. Material for sequencing was peripheral blood. The receptors stem from a man aged 45 to 65 with active or convalescent COVID-19. Each CDR3 is given with its conserved first and last residue. Each record gives: V gene, J gene, CDR3 protein.

>TRBV6-2/TRBV6-3|TRBJ1-3
CASSRQRNSGNTIYF
>TRBV7-9|TRBJ1-1
CASIRQGRGTEAFF
>TRBV6-6|TRBJ1-2
CASRSGTNYGYTF
>TRBV5-1|TRBJ1-6
CASSLAWGRDNSPLHF
>TRBV5-4|TRBJ2-3
CASSLTGTDTQYF
>TRBV7-9|TRBJ1-1
CASSIQGGGTEAFF
>TRBV11-2|TRBJ1-1
CASSLDSFRQGPAAFF
>TRBV12-5|TRBJ2-3
CASGRDSNTDTQYF
>TRBV12-5|TRBJ2-1
CASGQGHNNEQFF
>TRBV6-1|TRBJ1-5
CASSEGQWDRGLDF
>TRBV5-5|TRBJ2-7
CASSSTATSSYEQYF
>TRBV28|TRBJ1-1
CASSLNGRAITEAFF
>TRBV5-4|TRBJ2-1
CASSLGNEQFF
>TRBV18|TRBJ1-1
CASSMGQGAPEAFF
>TRBV5-1|TRBJ2-3
CASSRGLADSYTDTQYF
>TRBV2|TRBJ1-1
CASSGDRFNTEAFF
>TRBV30|TRBJ2-1
CAWIPDRNNEQFF
>TRBV19|TRBJ2-5
CATADRAGETQYF
>TRBV12-3/TRBV12-4|TRBJ2-7
CASSLTGSYEQYF
>TRBV4-2|TRBJ2-7
CASSQESDRGFDEQYF
>TRBV9|TRBJ2-5
CASSPRGSGGGETQYF
>TRBV5-1|TRBJ2-7
CASSPNLAGGAYEQYF
>TRBV2|TRBJ2-7
CASSGLAGGSYEQYF
>TRBV21-1|TRBJ1-2
CASITGDYGYTF
>TRBV11-1|TRBJ2-1
CATNSLKVSGNNEQFF
>TRBV7-9|TRBJ2-3
CASSSVAGQTDTQYF